This TCR beta chain was recovered during a study of blood T cell repertoires in COVID-19. Study information: From the United States, Italy and Spain came samples of acute and convalescent COVID-19. Sample material is recorded as cDNA or gDNA derived from T cells, B-cell-depleted T cells, or PBMCs.

Per the germline V gene, CDR1 is SGHTA and CDR2 is FQGNSA. Trimming stripped 1 base from V and 3 bases from J, with 6 bases between. CDR3 length: 13 residues. Seattle enrolled patients during active infection and tracked them longitudinally. The authors' processing: Amplification from reference gene primers served as the basis for estimated nucleated cell counts. Only in-frame clones appear in the TCRdb table, and some are missing; sequencing was by immunoSEQ multiplex PCR. From that table come the V and J calls and clone size; the DNA was used to work out D and trimming. The sample carries 50,000 or so clones, approximately 80% recorded once.

The sequenced material came from peripheral blood. V and J are TRBV7-2 and TRBJ1-1; D is perhaps TRBD1 (5 bases). This receptor was identified in a man at least 80 years old with COVID-19, enrolled during active disease. In DNA form, the CDR3 reads TGTGCCAGCAGCTTAGGGGGGGACACTGAAGCTTTCTTT. Residues: CASSLGGDTEAFF.